The clone carrying this T cell receptor beta chain was seen a handful of times. Its cognate antigen is unknown. TCRdb called the reads again in MiXCR, with one record for every CDR3 protein. The sample carries hundreds of thousands of distinct CDR3 sequences, more than 40% recorded once. The CDR3 covers 16 residues. Germline CDR1 reads SGHTA; CDR2 reads FQGNSA. V was cut by 0 bases and J by 2 bases, with 11 bases left in between. This entry comes from a study of T cell repertoires in cytomegalovirus infection. The overall study: HLA-B-restricted CMV epitopes that are well studied, plus recently identified HLA-C-restricted ones, were used by the study.

J is TRBJ1-5 and V is TRBV7-2; D unresolved. This sequence was found in a human donor in good health (CMV status not recorded). Some clones in this sample may be carry-over from other donors' samples. The material sequenced was cultured PBMCs, taken from culture after CMV antigen stimulation. The CDR3 coding sequence is TGTGCCAGCAGCTTAGCCGCGGGTGGCGGCAATCAGCCCCAGCATTTT. Translating gives CASSLAAGGGNQPQHF. Variable domain in full (rest from reference TRBV7-2 and TRBJ1-5): GAGVSQSPSNKVTEKGKDVELRCDPISGHTALYWYRQSLGQGLEFLIYFQGNSAPDKSGLPSDRFSAERTGGSVSTLTIQRTQQEDSAVYLCASSLAAGGGNQPQHFGDGTRLSIL.